The 26 T cell receptor beta chains given below trace back to one sample, sequenced in a study of CD8 T cells in ankylosing spondylitis. TCRdb fed the 5' RACE reads into MiXCR, producing one record per CDR3 protein. The sample records approximately 100,000 distinct CDR3 sequences, 20% to 30% being singletons. Sequences were obtained from synovial fluid, either unsorted or a sorted T cell fraction (not recorded which). All receptors derive from a male donor with ankylosing spondylitis.

This clonotype was seen more than once but under ten times. The chain uses TRBV12-3 or TRBV12-4 and TRBJ1-2; perhaps TRBD1 as D (5 bases). The CDR3 totals 14 residues. Trimming cost V 6 bases and J 3 bases, with 14 bases left between them. CDR3 in amino acids: CASRPGTEYYGYTF. For the CDR3, the DNA is TGTGCCAGCAGACCCGGGACGGAATACTATGGCTACACCTTC.

CDR3: CASSPTPASNEQFF. The CDR3 coding sequence is TGTGCCAGCAGTCCCACCCCGGCGAGCAATGAGCAGTTCTTC. This chain connects TRBV2 to TRBJ2-1; no firm D call. The CDR3 consists of 14 residues. Germline loops: CDR1 SNHLY, CDR2 FYNNEI. Between the trimmed V and J ends, which lost 5 bases and 6 bases, there was a span of 14 bases.

The J gene is TRBJ1-4, the V gene TRBV20-1; D is undetermined. The CDR3 extends over 13 amino acids. CDR1 and CDR2 (germline): DFQATT, SNEGSKA (reference sequence). The V end was cut by 2 bases, the J end by 7 bases, with 11 bases between. In DNA form, the CDR3 reads TGCAGTGCTAGATCCGGGTGGGGTGAAAAACTGTTTTTT. It is translated as CSARSGWGEKLFF.

The table lists this clonotype with a few counts. DNA for the CDR3: TGTGCCACCAGAGATACAGGGGACACTGAAGCTTTCTTT. As protein: CATRDTGDTEAFF. This chain uses TRBV24-1 with TRBJ1-1, with 7 bases identical to TRBD1. V lost 7 bases to trimming and J lost 3 bases; unmatched junction nucleotides: 4. The CDR3 length is 13 residues. Germline loops: CDR1 KGHDR, CDR2 SFDVKD.

This clonotype was observed at least ten times. The rearrangement joins TRBV5-1 to TRBJ1-2; 10 bases match TRBD1. Germline values: CDR1 SGHRS, CDR2 YFSETQ. CDR3 length equals 17 residues. The ends lost 4 bases at V and 1 base at J; junction bases unmatched: 10. CDR3 bases: TGCGCCAGCAGCCCCGCGGGACAGGGGTTAGGTAACTATGGCTACACCTTC. The encoded protein is CASSPAGQGLGNYGYTF.

This clonotype has a handful of counts. J is TRBJ2-1 and V is TRBV29-1; no definite D call. This CDR3 spans 10 amino acids. Germline V gene sequence: CDR1 SQVTM, CDR2 ANQGSEA. V dropped 7 bases and J dropped 7 bases, with 8 bases sitting between them. DNA of the CDR3: TGCAGCGGGGGTTTGAATGAGCAGTTCTTC. This encodes CSGGLNEQFF.

This clonotype was recorded at least ten times. In DNA form, the CDR3 reads TGTGCCAGCAGCCAAGATTTGACAGAGGGCTACACCTTC. This translates into CASSQDLTEGYTF. The chain recombines TRBV3-1 with TRBJ1-2, with D possibly being TRBD1 (5 bases). Trimming took off 0 bases at V and 8 bases at J, with 10 bases between the two ends. This CDR3 has 13 residues. CDR1 is LGHDT, CDR2 YNNKEL, per germline (reference sequence).

The chain carries TRBV5-5 and TRBJ2-1; D might be TRBD2 (5 bases). This CDR3 is 14 amino acids long. The ends were cut back, 0 bases at V and 8 bases at J, with 12 bases in the middle. CDR1 and CDR2 (germline): SGHKS, YYEKEE (reference sequence). CDR3 sequence reads: CASSLARGAHEQFF. The CDR3 nucleotides read TGTGCCAGCAGCTTGGCCCGGGGAGCACATGAGCAGTTCTTC.

The chain carries TRBV5-1 and TRBJ2-1; D might be TRBD2 (6 bases). Trimming took off 4 bases at V and 6 bases at J, with 14 bases between the two ends. Germline V lookup: CDR1 SGHRS, CDR2 YFSETQ. The CDR3 is 14 residues long. CDR3 nucleotides: TGCGCCAGCAGCCGGAGGGTAGACGGCAATGAGCAGTTCTTC. It codes for CASSRRVDGNEQFF.

V and J are TRBV5-6 and TRBJ1-4, with 7 positions matching TRBD1. The CDR3 is 14 amino acids. The J segment lost 7 bases and the V segment lost 7 bases, leaving 10 bases of the junction unmatched. The germline gives CDR1 SGHDT, CDR2 YYEEEE. CDR3 DNA sequence: TGTGCCAGCTCGGCAGGGGGATTGAGTGAAAAACTGTTTTTT. Residues: CASSAGGLSEKLFF. Filled out from reference TRBV5-6 and TRBJ1-4, the complete variable domain reads DAGVTQSPTHLIKTRGQQVTLRCSPKSGHDTVSWYQQALGQGPQFIFQYYEEEERQRGNFPDRFSGHQFPNYSSELNVNALLLGDSALYLCASSAGGLSEKLFFGSGTQLSVL.

The V and J genes are TRBV12-3 or TRBV12-4 and TRBJ2-7, with 7 bases aligning to TRBD1. Trimming at V came to 5 bases and at J to 3 bases, leaving 16 bases not matched to a gene. The CDR3 is made up of 17 amino acids. The CDR3 is CASSLPRLDRQIYEQYV. The CDR3 DNA follows: TGTGCCAGCAGTCTTCCGCGATTGGACAGGCAAATCTACGAGCAGTACGTC.

This clonotype was recorded many times. This chain links TRBV29-1 with TRBJ1-1, with D hard to call. The germline CDR1 and CDR2 sequences are SQVTM and ANQGSEA. This CDR3 has 12 amino acids. The V and J ends lost 6 bases and 3 bases respectively, with 11 bases between them. Written as DNA, the CDR3 is TGCAGCGTGGCGGAGGTGTACACTGAAGCTTTCTTT. Its protein product is CSVAEVYTEAFF.

This chain uses TRBV10-3 with TRBJ2-3; TRBD2 aligns across 7 bases. V shed 0 bases, J shed 9 bases, and the junction held 3 bases outside the gene matches. CDR3 size: 13 residues. Germline assignment: CDR1 ENHRY and CDR2 SYGVKD. CDR3 bases: TGTGCCATCAGTGAGTCGCAAGCGGGAACGCAGTATTTT. Translation: CAISESQAGTQYF.

This clonotype was seen a handful of times. The V and J genes are TRBV5-6 and TRBJ2-2; TRBD1 matches 9 bases. The CDR3 runs to 16 residues. The germline V gene encodes CDR1 SGHDT and CDR2 YYEEEE. The ends lost 1 base at V and 2 bases at J; junction bases unmatched: 3. The CDR3 nucleotides read TGTGCCAGCAGCTTGTGGGACAGGGACAACACCGGGGAGCTGTTTTTT. Amino acids: CASSLWDRDNTGELFF.

J is TRBJ2-3 and V is TRBV18, with 8 bases aligning to TRBD2. Per the germline V gene, CDR1 is KGHSH and CDR2 is LQKENI. CDR3 length: 16 amino acids. V lost 3 bases to trimming and J lost 2 bases; unmatched junction nucleotides: 7. The CDR3 protein is CASSPNSGSYTDTQYF. The CDR3 nucleotides read TGTGCCAGCTCACCGAACAGCGGGAGTTACACAGATACGCAGTATTTT.

The table lists this clonotype with a few counts. The V call is TRBV12-3 or TRBV12-4, the J call TRBJ2-5, with a tentative D call TRBD1 (6 bases). The ends were cut back, 1 base at V and 3 bases at J, with 12 bases in the middle. The CDR3 covers 15 residues. CDR3 residues: CASSLVGTTKETQYF. In DNA, the CDR3 is TGTGCCAGCAGTTTAGTAGGGACAACTAAAGAGACCCAGTACTTC.

The CDR3 DNA sequence: TGTGCCAGCAGTTTGCAGGGCTACGAGCAGTACGTC. Protein product: CASSLQGYEQYV. This rearrangement joins TRBV2 to TRBJ2-7; tentative D call: TRBD1 (5 bases). V was cut by 5 bases and J by 3 bases, with 8 bases left in between. Germline V lookup: CDR1 SNHLY, CDR2 FYNNEI. This CDR3 has 12 residues.

This clonotype was seen many times. This chain connects TRBV11-2 to TRBJ2-1; possibly TRBD2 for D (5 bases). CDR3 size: 13 residues. Per the germline V gene, CDR1 is SGHAT and CDR2 is FQNNGV. Trimming pared 1 base from V and 4 bases from J, leaving 5 bases between. The CDR3 coding sequence is TGTGCCAGCAGCTTAGGACTATACAATGAGCAGTTCTTC. Its protein product is CASSLGLYNEQFF.

This clonotype appeared many times. The chain carries TRBV24-1 and TRBJ2-1, with unresolved D. Germline V gene sequence: CDR1 KGHDR, CDR2 SFDVKD. Trimming stripped 7 bases from V and 7 bases from J, with 19 bases between. The CDR3 consists of 15 residues. CDR3 in DNA: TGTGCCACCAGGTTGGTTAGAGATTTGAGGAATGAGCAGTTCTTC. Residues: CATRLVRDLRNEQFF.

The J gene is TRBJ2-3, the V gene TRBV9; D not resolved. V lost 0 bases and J 0 bases, leaving 8 bases between the germline ends. The CDR3 sequence is 15 residues long. CDR1 and CDR2 from the germline V gene are SGDLS and YYNGEE. CDR3 loop: CASSVGDYSTDTQYF. The CDR3 nucleotides are TGTGCCAGCAGCGTAGGAGATTATAGCACAGATACGCAGTATTTT.

This clonotype appeared a few times. The CDR3 protein is CSAISRLVVYNEQFF. CDR3 nucleotide sequence: TGCAGTGCTATAAGCCGACTAGTGGTATACAATGAGCAGTTCTTC. V usage is TRBV20-1 and J usage is TRBJ2-1; possible D gene TRBD2, 6 bases. Germline loops: CDR1 DFQATT, CDR2 SNEGSKA (reference sequence). The V and J ends lost 4 bases and 4 bases respectively, with 17 bases between them. The CDR3 contains 15 residues.

This sequence joins TRBV5-1 and TRBJ2-5, with 7 bases that match TRBD1. J was trimmed by 5 bases and V by 4 bases; bases with no gene match: 8. Per germline, CDR1 SGHRS and CDR2 YFSETQ. The CDR3 covers 14 residues. The CDR3 reads CASSLETGRETQYF. In DNA form, the CDR3 reads TGCGCCAGCAGCCTCGAGACAGGGCGGGAGACCCAGTACTTC.

This clonotype was seen only a few times. This chain uses TRBV20-1 with TRBJ2-3, with 11 bases identical to TRBD1. V lost 6 bases and J lost 4; bases outside the gene matches: 6. Germline values: CDR1 DFQATT, CDR2 SNEGSKA (reference sequence). CDR3 size: 14 residues. CDR3 loop: CSAAGTGGSDTQYF. The CDR3 nucleotides are TGCAGTGCGGCCGGGACAGGGGGTTCAGATACGCAGTATTTT.

The chain combines TRBV4-2 with TRBJ1-1; D is ambiguous. Trimming removed 0 bases from V and 4 bases from J, with 9 bases in between. The germline V gene encodes CDR1 LGHNA and CDR2 YNFKEQ. This CDR3 region has 14 residues. The CDR3 loop is CASSQDLKGTEAFF. CDR3 DNA sequence: TGTGCCAGCAGCCAAGATCTTAAGGGCACTGAAGCTTTCTTT.

V and J are TRBV15 and TRBJ2-2; TRBD1 aligns across 7 bases. Germline-derived CDR1 and CDR2 are LNHNV and YYDKDF (reference sequence). The J segment lost 3 bases and the V segment lost 0 bases, leaving 7 bases of the junction unmatched. This CDR3 has 17 amino acids. The CDR3 reads CATSRDQRTGDTGELFF. Here the CDR3 DNA reads TGTGCCACCAGCAGAGATCAACGGACAGGCGACACCGGGGAGCTGTTTTTT.

This clonotype has a handful of counts. CDR3 region: CSAIKGYWAEQFF. The CDR3 nucleotides are TGCAGTGCCATAAAAGGATATTGGGCCGAGCAGTTCTTC. The V and J genes are TRBV20-1 and TRBJ2-1; D gene ambiguous. The CDR3 runs to 13 residues. Trimming took 6 bases from V and 10 from J, leaving 19 bases between them. Germline V CDR1 and CDR2: DFQATT, SNEGSKA (reference sequence).